The clone carrying this T cell receptor (beta chain) was seen more than once but under ten times. Trimming removed 4 bases from V and 6 bases from J, with 13 bases in between. The CDR3 contains 15 residues. Germline-derived CDR1 and CDR2 are SGHTA and FQGNSA. The sequencing template was cDNA reverse transcribed from extracted RNA. Here immunoSEQ multiplex PCR was the method, and the copy in TCRdb shows in-frame clones only, minus some. The sample has hundreds of thousands of clones, around 62% seen once; the top ten hold 0.45%. The sample belongs to a study of CD8+ T cells in alopecia areata. V is TRBV7-2 and J is TRBJ1-6; perhaps TRBD1 as D (5 bases). Sequences were derived from CD4+ T cells sorted from blood, sampled at week 0. This TCR was recovered from a human donor with alopecia areata. The CDR3, as DNA: TGTGCCAGCAGCTCCCCGCAGGGCGGTAATTCACCCCTCCACTTT. This encodes CASSSPQGGNSPLHF.